The rows below give T cell receptor beta chains drawn from one sample of a study of OX40 agonist ivuxolimab in advanced cancers. Sequencing used immunoSEQ multiplex PCR; TCRdb keeps in-frame clones, though not all of them. The table shows about 120,000 clones, with 85% to 90% occurring only once. The material sequenced was CD4+ or CD8+ T cells sorted from blood, taken in a trial of the OX40 agonist ivuxolimab. The receptors derive from an adult with an advanced solid tumor such as melanoma, head and neck, liver or kidney cancer. CDR3s include the opening cysteine and the closing phenylalanine or tryptophan. Fields, in order: D gene, V gene, clone size, J gene, CDR3 DNA, CDR3 protein. The D gene is left open where the match is weak. Not every row has a clone size; where given, it reads once, few, many or a size class.

>.|TRBV5-1|.|TRBJ1-1
TGCGCCAGCAGCTTGGTGGGGACGCAGGGGAGGACTGAAGCTTTCTTT
CASSLVGTQGRTEAFF
>.|TRBV19|.|TRBJ2-2
TGTGCCAGTAGTCTGGGGACCGGGGAGCTGTTTTTT
CASSLGTGELFF
>.|TRBV5-6|.|TRBJ2-1
TGTGCCAGCAGCTTTGCAGCGTCGAATGAGCAGTTCTTC
CASSFAASNEQFF
>.|TRBV19|few|TRBJ2-2
TGTGCCGCTACGGGCAGGGCCTTTTCCGGGGAGCTGTTTTTT
CAATGRAFSGELFF
>TRBD2|TRBV7-6|.|TRBJ2-1
TGTGCCAGCAGGCCGGGGGGCTCCTACAATGAGCAGTTCTTC
CASRPGGSYNEQFF
>TRBD1|TRBV6-1|.|TRBJ2-7
TGTGCCAGCAGGATGACAGGGTTCTACGAGCAGTACTTC
CASRMTGFYEQYF
>.|TRBV19|.|TRBJ2-3
TGTGCCAGTAGTGGGGCTATCAGCACAGATACGCAGTATTTT
CASSGAISTDTQYF
>.|TRBV9|.|TRBJ2-3
TGTGCCAGCAGCGTAGAAGGTGGGGGGAGCTCAGATACGCAGTATTTT
CASSVEGGGSSDTQYF
>.|TRBV11-2|.|TRBJ2-3
TGTGCCAGCAGCCTAGGCCCGGGGAGTGGGGTTAGAGATACGCAGTATTTT
CASSLGPGSGVRDTQYF
>.|TRBV5-1|.|TRBJ2-5
TGCGCCAGCAGCTTGATGGGGGCCTTAGAGACCCAGTACTTC
CASSLMGALETQYF
>.|TRBV10-3|.|TRBJ1-2
TGTGCCATCAGTGAGTCCGGTAGGGTGGGTTATGGCTACACCTTC
CAISESGRVGYGYTF
>TRBD2|TRBV7-3|.|TRBJ2-3
TGTGCCAGCGCCCCCCGAGCGGGGGGGCAGGGAGATACGCAGTATTTT
CASAPRAGGQGDTQYF
>TRBD2|TRBV18|.|TRBJ2-1
TGTGCCAGCTCACCACTGGAAGTAGCGGGGGGAAATGAGCAGTTCTTC
CASSPLEVAGGNEQFF
>TRBD1|TRBV4-3|.|TRBJ1-4
TGCGCCAGCAGCCTGGGGACAGGGGATGAAAAACTGTTTTTT
CASSLGTGDEKLFF
>TRBD1|TRBV28|.|TRBJ2-7
TGTGCCAGCAGTTTACCCGGGACAGGCCACTACGAGCAGTACTTC
CASSLPGTGHYEQYF
>.|TRBV5-1|.|TRBJ2-1
TGCGCCAGCAGCTTGGGTCCGGAGGAATACAATGAGCAGTTCTTC
CASSLGPEEYNEQFF
>TRBD1|TRBV9|once|TRBJ2-7
TGTGCCAGCAGCGACCGGGACAGGGGGCGCCACGAGCAGTACTTC
CASSDRDRGRHEQYF
>TRBD2|TRBV7-9|.|TRBJ2-1
TGTGCCAGCGTAGGGAGCGGGGGCTACCTCAATGAGCAGTTCTTC
CASVGSGGYLNEQFF
>TRBD1|TRBV25-1|.|TRBJ1-4
TGTGCCAGCAGTGACACCTACAGGGGTCGGTTTTTT
CASSDTYRGRFF
>.|TRBV7-8|.|TRBJ2-4
TGTGCCAGCAGCTCAGGGTTTAAGGCCAAAAACATTCAGTACTTC
CASSSGFKAKNIQYF
>.|TRBV27|.|TRBJ1-2
TGTGCCAGCAGTTTGAACAGTTTCGCCACCCCGTACACCTTC
CASSLNSFATPYTF
>TRBD1|TRBV7-2|.|TRBJ1-6
TGTGCCAGCAGCCGCGGACAGGGCGTCTATAATTCACCCCTCCACTTT
CASSRGQGVYNSPLHF
>.|TRBV7-7|.|TRBJ2-5
TGTGCCAGCAGCCGGCAGGTTCAAGAGACCCAGTACTTC
CASSRQVQETQYF
>TRBD1|TRBV7-8|.|TRBJ2-5
TGTGCCAGCAGCGTACTCGGGGGACAGGGGGCCTTAGAGACCCAGTACTTC
CASSVLGGQGALETQYF
>.|TRBV6-5|once|TRBJ1-6
TGTGCCAGCAGTTACTCATCCCCTAATTCACCCCTCCACTTT
CASSYSSPNSPLHF
>TRBD1|TRBV7-3|.|TRBJ1-1
TGTGCCAGCAGCGGACAGGGCTCTTCTACTGAAGCTTTCTTT
CASSGQGSSTEAFF
>.|TRBV30|once|TRBJ2-2
TGTGCCTGCTCGACAGTTAACACCGGGGAGCTGTTTTTT
CACSTVNTGELFF
>.|TRBV11-2|.|TRBJ1-2
TGTGCCAGCAGCCCATTTGCCGGGACGGGGAACTATGGCTACACCTTC
CASSPFAGTGNYGYTF
>.|TRBV6-1|once|TRBJ1-3
TGTGCCAGCAGACAGGACGCTGGAAACACCATATATTTT
CASRQDAGNTIYF
>TRBD2|TRBV28|.|TRBJ2-3
TGTGCCAGCAGCCGGTGGACTAGCGAAGAGCCAGATACGCAGTATTTT
CASSRWTSEEPDTQYF
>.|TRBV19|.|TRBJ2-1
TGTGCCAGTAGTATTTCTGCGGGCAACTCCTACAATGAGCAGTTCTTC
CASSISAGNSYNEQFF
>TRBD1|TRBV19|once|TRBJ2-5
TGTGCCAGTAGTAGGGACAGGGAAAGTTCAGAGACCCAGTACTTC
CASSRDRESSETQYF
>TRBD2|TRBV27|.|TRBJ2-3
TGTGCCAGCAGCCAAAGGGCCCCTAGCGGCGTTAGCACAGATACGCAGTATTTT
CASSQRAPSGVSTDTQYF
>.|TRBV6-1|.|TRBJ2-2
TGTGCCAGCAGTGAAAGTCAGTTTACGGGGATGGGCGGGGAGCTGTTTTTT
CASSESQFTGMGGELFF
>.|TRBV18|.|TRBJ2-2
TGTGCCAGCTCACCACTGGTCGGGGAGCTGTTTTTT
CASSPLVGELFF
>TRBD2|TRBV5-1|.|TRBJ2-7
TGCGCCAGCAGCTTGCTCTCCGGGGGGGTCTACGAGCAGTACTTC
CASSLLSGGVYEQYF
>.|TRBV9|.|TRBJ2-5
TGTGCCTCCGCCCCCGAAGGGGGGGCAGGGACCCAGTACTTC
CASAPEGGAGTQYF